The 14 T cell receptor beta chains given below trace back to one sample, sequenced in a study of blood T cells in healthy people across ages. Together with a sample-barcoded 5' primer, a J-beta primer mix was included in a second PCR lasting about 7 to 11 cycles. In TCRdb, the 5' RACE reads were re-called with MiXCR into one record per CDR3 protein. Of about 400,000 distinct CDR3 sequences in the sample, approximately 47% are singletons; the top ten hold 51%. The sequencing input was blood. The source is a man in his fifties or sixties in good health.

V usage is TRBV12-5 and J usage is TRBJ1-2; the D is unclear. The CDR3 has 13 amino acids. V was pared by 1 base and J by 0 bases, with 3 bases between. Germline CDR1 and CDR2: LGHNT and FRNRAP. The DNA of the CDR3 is TGTGCTAGTGGTTTGGAGGCTAACTATGGCTACACCTTC. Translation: CASGLEANYGYTF.

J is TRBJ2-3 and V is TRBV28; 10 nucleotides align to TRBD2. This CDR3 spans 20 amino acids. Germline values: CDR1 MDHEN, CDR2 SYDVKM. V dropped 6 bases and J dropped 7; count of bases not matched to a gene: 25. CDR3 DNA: TGTGCCAGCAGACCCAGGGGCGAGGGGAGTAGTAGCGGGAGGCCCTATACGCAGTATTTT. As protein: CASRPRGEGSSSGRPYTQYF.

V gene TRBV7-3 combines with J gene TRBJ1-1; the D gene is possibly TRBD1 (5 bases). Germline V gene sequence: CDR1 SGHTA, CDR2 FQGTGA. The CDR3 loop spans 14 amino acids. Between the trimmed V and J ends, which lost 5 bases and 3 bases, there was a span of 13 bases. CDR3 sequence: CASSPERGYTEAFF. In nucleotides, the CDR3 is TGTGCCAGCAGCCCAGAGCGGGGGTACACTGAAGCTTTCTTT.

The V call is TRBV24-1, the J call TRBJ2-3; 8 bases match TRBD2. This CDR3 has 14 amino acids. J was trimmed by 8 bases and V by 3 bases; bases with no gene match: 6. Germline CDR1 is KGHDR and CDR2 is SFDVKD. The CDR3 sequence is CATSDPPGGGTQYF. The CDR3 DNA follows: TGTGCCACCAGTGATCCACCGGGGGGGGGTACGCAGTATTTT.

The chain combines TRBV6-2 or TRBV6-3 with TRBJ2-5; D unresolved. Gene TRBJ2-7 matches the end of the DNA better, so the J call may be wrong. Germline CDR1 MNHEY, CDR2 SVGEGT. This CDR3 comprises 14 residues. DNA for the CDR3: TGTGCCAGCATCAAGGGCGTGGCTCGAGACGAGCAGTACTTC. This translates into CASIKGVARDEQYF.

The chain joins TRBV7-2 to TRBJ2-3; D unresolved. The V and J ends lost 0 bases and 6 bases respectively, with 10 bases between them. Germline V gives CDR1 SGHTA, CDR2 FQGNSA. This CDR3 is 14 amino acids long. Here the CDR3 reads CASSLAFEADTQYF. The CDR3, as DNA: TGTGCCAGCAGCTTAGCTTTCGAGGCGGATACGCAGTATTTT.

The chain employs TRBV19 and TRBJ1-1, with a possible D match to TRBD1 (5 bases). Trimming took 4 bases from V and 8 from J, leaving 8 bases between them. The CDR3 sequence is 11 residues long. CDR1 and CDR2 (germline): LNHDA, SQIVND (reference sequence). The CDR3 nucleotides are TGTGCCAGTAGTACCCGACAGGAAGCTTTCTTT. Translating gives CASSTRQEAFF. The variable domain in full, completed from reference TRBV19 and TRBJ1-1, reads DGGITQSPKYLFRKEGQNVTLSCEQNLNHDAMYWYRQDPGQGLRLIYYSQIVNDFQKGDIAEGYSVSREKKESFPLTVTSAQKNPTAFYLCASSTRQEAFFGQGTRLTVV.

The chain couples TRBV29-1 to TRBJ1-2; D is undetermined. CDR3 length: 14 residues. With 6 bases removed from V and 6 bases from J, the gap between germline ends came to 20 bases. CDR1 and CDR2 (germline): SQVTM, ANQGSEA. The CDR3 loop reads CSVQSRTGRDGYTF. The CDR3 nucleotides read TGCAGCGTCCAGAGCCGGACGGGAAGAGATGGCTACACCTTC.

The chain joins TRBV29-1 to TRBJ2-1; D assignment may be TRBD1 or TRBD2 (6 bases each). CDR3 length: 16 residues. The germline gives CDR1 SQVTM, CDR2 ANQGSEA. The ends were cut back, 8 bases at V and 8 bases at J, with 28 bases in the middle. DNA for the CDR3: TGCAGCTATCGAGGGGGGTTGGGGTTAAGTCGGGATGAGCAGTTCTTC. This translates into CSYRGGLGLSRDEQFF.

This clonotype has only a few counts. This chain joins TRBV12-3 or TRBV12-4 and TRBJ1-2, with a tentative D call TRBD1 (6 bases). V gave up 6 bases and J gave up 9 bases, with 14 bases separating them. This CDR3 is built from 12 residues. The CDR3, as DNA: TGTGCCAGCAGGCGACAGGAGAATCGCTACACCTTC. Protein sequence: CASRRQENRYTF.

CDR3 coding DNA: TGCGCCAGCAGCCTCGGACAGGGGGCCTTGGAGACCCAGTACTTC. Protein product: CASSLGQGALETQYF. This chain joins TRBV5-1 and TRBJ2-5, with 11 bases fitting TRBD1. The J segment lost 5 bases and the V segment lost 4 bases, leaving 7 bases of the junction unmatched. The CDR3 is 15 amino acids. Germline assignment: CDR1 SGHRS and CDR2 YFSETQ.

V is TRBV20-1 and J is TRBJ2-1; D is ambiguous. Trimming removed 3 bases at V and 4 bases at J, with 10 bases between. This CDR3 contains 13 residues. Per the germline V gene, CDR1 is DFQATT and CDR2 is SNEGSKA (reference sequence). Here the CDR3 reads CSARSHEYNEQFF. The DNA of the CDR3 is TGCAGTGCTAGGTCTCACGAATACAATGAGCAGTTCTTC.

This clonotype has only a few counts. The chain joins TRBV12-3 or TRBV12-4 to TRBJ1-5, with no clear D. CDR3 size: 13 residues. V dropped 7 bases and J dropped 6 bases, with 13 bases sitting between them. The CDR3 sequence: CASTRTPTQPQHF. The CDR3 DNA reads TGTGCCAGCACCAGGACCCCGACTCAGCCCCAGCATTTT.

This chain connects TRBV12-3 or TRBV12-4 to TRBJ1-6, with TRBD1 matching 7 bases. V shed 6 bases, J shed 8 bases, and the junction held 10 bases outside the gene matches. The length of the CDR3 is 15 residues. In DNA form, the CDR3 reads TGTGCCAGCAGACCAGACAGGGAGTTCGATTCACCCCTCCACTTT. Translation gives CASRPDREFDSPLHF.